The TCR beta chain under discussion was sequenced for a study of T cell repertoires in cytomegalovirus infection. Across the study: Newly reported HLA-C-restricted and thoroughly characterized HLA-B-restricted CMV epitopes were employed. CMV infection plus the matching HLA type was flagged by public TCR beta signatures.

Germline CDR1 MNHEY, CDR2 SVGAGI. The V and J ends lost 6 bases and 7 bases, in that order; junction bases with no gene match: 7. The CDR3 is 15 amino acids. TCRdb passed the reads through MiXCR, listing each CDR3 protein once. The table lists around 710,000 distinct CDR3 sequences, 25% to 35% of them singletons. Findings of the study overall: Individuals carrying CMV plus the relevant HLA were identified by cumulative frequency of public TCR beta families.

Note on this clonotype: Its antigen remains unknown.

Sequenced here: cultured CD8+ T cells from PBMCs, sampled from culture after CMV antigen stimulation. This clonotype was sampled from a human donor in good health (CMV status not recorded). Some clones in this sample may be carry-over from other donors' samples. The rearrangement joins TRBV6-5 to TRBJ1-6, with TRBD1 identical over 9 bases. CDR3 loop: CASSHRDRDNSPLHF. The CDR3 DNA sequence: TGTGCCAGCAGCCATCGGGACAGGGACAATTCACCCCTCCACTTT.